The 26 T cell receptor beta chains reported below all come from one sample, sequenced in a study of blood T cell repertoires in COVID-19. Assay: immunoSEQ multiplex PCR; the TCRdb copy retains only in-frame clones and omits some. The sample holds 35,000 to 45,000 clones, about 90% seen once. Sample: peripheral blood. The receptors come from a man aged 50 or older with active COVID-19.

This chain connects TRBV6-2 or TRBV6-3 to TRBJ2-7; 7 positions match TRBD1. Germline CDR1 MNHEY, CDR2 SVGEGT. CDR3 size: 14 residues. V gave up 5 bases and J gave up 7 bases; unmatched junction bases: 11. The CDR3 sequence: CASSTGTVGKEQYF. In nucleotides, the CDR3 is TGTGCCAGCAGTACCGGGACAGTCGGGAAAGAGCAGTACTTC.

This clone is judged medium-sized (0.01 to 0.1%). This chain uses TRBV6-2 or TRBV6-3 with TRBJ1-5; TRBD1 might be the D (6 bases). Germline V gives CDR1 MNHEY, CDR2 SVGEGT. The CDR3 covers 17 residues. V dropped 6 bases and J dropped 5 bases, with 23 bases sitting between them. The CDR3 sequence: CASSSPPRGRMYQPQHF. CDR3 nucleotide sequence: TGTGCCAGCAGCTCCCCTCCCAGGGGCCGTATGTATCAGCCCCAGCATTTT.

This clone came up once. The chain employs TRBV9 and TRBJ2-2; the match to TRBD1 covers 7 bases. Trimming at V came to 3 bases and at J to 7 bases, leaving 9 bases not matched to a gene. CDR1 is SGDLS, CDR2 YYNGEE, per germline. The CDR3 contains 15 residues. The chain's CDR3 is CASSALGQGVGELFF. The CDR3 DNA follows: TGTGCCAGCAGCGCCCTAGGGCAGGGGGTCGGGGAGCTGTTTTTT. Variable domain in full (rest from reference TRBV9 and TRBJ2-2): DSGVTQTPKHLITATGQRVTLRCSPRSGDLSVYWYQQSLDQGLQFLIQYYNGEERAKGNILERFSAQQFPDLHSELNLSSLELGDSALYFCASSALGQGVGELFFGEGSRLTVL.

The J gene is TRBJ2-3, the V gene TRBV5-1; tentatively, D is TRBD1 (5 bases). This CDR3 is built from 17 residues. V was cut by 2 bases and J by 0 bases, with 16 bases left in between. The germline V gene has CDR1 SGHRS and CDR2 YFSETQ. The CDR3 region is CASSFNQGSSSTDTQYF. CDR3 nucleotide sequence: TGCGCCAGCAGCTTTAACCAGGGCTCATCTAGCACAGATACGCAGTATTTT.

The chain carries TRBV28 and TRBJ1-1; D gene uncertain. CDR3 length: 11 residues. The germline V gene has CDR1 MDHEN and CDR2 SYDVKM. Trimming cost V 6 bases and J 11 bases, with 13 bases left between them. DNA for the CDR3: TGTGCCAGCAGCCGTACGTATGAGGCTTTCTTT. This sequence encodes CASSRTYEAFF.

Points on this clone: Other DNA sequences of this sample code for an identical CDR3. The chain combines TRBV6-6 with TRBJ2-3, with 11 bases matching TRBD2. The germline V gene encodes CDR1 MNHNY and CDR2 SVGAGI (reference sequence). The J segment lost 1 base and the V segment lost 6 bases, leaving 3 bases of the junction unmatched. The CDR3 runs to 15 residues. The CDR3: CASSSGLAGTDTQYF. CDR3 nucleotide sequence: TGTGCCAGCAGCTCGGGACTAGCGGGCACAGATACGCAGTATTTT.

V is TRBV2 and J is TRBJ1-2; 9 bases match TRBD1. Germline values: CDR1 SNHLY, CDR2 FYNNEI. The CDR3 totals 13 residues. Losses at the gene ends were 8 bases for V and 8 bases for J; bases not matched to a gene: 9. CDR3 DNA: TGTGCCAGCTTACGGACAGGGGTGCGGGGCTACACCTTC. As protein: CASLRTGVRGYTF.

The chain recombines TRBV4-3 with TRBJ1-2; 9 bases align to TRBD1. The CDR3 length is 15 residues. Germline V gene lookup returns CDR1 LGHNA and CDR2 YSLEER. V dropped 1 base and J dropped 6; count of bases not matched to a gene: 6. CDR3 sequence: CASSQARQGVDGYTF. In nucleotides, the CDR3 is TGCGCCAGCAGCCAAGCGCGACAGGGGGTAGATGGCTACACCTTC.

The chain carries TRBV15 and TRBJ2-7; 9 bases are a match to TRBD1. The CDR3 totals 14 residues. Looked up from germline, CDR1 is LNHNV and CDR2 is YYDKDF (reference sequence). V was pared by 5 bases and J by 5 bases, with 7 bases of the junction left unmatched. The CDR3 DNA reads TGTGCCACCAGCCCAAGGACAGGGGCGCACGAGCAGTACTTC. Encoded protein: CATSPRTGAHEQYF. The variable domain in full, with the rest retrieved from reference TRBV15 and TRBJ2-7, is DAMVIQNPRYQVTQFGKPVTLSCSQTLNHNVMYWYQQKSSQAPKLLFHYYDKDFNNEADTPDNFQSRRPNTSFCFLDIRSPGLGDTAMYLCATSPRTGAHEQYFGPGTRLTVT.

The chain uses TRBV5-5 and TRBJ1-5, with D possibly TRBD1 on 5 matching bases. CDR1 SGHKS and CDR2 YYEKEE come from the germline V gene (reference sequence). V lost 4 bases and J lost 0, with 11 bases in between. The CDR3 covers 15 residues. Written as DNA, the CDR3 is TGTGCCAGCAGCCGGGGGACGGCTAGCAATCAGCCCCAGCATTTT. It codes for CASSRGTASNQPQHF. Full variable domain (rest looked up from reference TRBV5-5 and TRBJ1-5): DAGVTQSPTHLIKTRGQQVTLRCSPISGHKSVSWYQQVLGQGPQFIFQYYEKEERGRGNFPDRFSARQFPNYSSELNVNALLLGDSALYLCASSRGTASNQPQHFGDGTRLSIL.

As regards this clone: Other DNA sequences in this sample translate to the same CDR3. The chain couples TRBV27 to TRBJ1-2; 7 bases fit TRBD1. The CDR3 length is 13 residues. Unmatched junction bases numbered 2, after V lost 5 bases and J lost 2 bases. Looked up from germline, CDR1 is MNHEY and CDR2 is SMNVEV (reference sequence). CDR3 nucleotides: TGTGCCAGCAGTCTACAGGGGAACTATGGCTACACCTTC. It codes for CASSLQGNYGYTF.

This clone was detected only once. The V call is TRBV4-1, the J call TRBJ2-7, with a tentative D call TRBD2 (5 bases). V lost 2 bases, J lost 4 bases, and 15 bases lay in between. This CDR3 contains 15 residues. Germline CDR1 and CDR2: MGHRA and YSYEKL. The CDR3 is CASSQTDGNQYEQYF. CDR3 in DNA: TGCGCCAGCAGCCAAACAGACGGGAACCAATACGAGCAGTACTTC.

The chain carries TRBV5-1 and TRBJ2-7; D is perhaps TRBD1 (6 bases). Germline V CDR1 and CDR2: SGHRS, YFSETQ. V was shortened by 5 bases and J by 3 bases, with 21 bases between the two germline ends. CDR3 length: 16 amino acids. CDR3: CASRTTPTGQSYEQYF. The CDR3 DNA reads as TGCGCCAGCAGGACTACGCCGACGGGACAAAGCTACGAGCAGTACTTC. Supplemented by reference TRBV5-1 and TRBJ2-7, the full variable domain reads KAGVTQTPRYLIKTRGQQVTLSCSPISGHRSVSWYQQTPGQGLQFLFEYFSETQRNKGNFPGRFSGRQFSNSRSEMNVSTLELGDSALYLCASRTTPTGQSYEQYFGPGTRLTVT.

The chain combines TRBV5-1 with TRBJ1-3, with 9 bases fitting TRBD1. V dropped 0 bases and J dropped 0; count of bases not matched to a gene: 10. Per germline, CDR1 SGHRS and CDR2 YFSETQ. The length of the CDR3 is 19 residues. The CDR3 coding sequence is TGCGCCAGCAGCTTGGCCGCGGGACAGGGTCCCTACTCTGGAAACACCATATATTTT. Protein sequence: CASSLAAGQGPYSGNTIYF.

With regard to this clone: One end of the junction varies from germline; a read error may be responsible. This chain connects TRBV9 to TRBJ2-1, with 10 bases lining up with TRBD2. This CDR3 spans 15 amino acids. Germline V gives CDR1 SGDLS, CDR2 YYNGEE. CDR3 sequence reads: CASRVGLAANNEQFF. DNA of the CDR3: TGTGCCAGCCGCGTAGGACTAGCGGCGAACAATGAGCAGTTCTTC.

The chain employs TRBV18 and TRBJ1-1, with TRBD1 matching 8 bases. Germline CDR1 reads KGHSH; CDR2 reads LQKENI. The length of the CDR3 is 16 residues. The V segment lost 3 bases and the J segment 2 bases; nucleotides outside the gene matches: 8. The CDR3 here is CASSPSTGGYNTEAFF. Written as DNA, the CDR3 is TGTGCCAGCTCACCGAGTACAGGGGGATACAACACTGAAGCTTTCTTT. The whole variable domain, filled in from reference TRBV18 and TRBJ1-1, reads NAGVMQNPRHLVRRRGQEARLRCSPMKGHSHVYWYRQLPEEGLKFMVYLQKENIIDESGMPKERFSAEFPKEGPSILRIQQVVRGDSAAYFCASSPSTGGYNTEAFFGQGTRLTVV.

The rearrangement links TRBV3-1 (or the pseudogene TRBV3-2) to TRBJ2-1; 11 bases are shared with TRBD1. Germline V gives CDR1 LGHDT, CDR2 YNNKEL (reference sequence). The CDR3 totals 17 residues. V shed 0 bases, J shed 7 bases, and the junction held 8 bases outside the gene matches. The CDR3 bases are TGTGCCAGCAGCCAAGATCTCTGGACAGGGGGCAGGAATGAGCAGTTCTTC. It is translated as CASSQDLWTGGRNEQFF.

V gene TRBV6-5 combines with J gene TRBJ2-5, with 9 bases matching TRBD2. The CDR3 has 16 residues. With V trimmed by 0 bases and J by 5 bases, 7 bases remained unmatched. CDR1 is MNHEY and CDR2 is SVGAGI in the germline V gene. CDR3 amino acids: CASSYSSAGGQETQYF. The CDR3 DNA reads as TGTGCCAGCAGTTACTCTTCTGCGGGGGGGCAGGAGACCCAGTACTTC.

The CDR3 nucleotides are TGTGCCTGGAGTTCTCCCGACAGCTCTGGAAACACCATATATTTT. Its translation is CAWSSPDSSGNTIYF. This rearrangement joins TRBV30 to TRBJ1-3, with D perhaps matching TRBD1 (5 bases). This CDR3 is 15 amino acids long. Between the trimmed V and J ends, which lost 2 bases and 0 bases, there was a span of 11 bases. Per germline, CDR1 GTSNPN and CDR2 SVGIG (reference sequence).

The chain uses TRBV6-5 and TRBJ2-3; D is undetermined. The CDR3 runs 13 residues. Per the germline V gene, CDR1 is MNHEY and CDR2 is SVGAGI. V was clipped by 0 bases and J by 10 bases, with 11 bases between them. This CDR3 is CASSYSGSGAQYF. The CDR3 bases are TGTGCCAGCAGTTACTCGGGCTCCGGCGCGCAGTATTTT.

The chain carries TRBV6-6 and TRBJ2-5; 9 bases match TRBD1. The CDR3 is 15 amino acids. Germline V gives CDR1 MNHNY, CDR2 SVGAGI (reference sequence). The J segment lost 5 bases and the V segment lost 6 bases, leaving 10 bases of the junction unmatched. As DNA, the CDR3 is TGTGCCAGCAGGAGAGGGACAGGGTTGGGCGAGACCCAGTACTTC. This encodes CASRRGTGLGETQYF.

As DNA, the CDR3 is TGTGCCAGTAGTATTAACGCCAGACAGGGCTCCTACGAGCAGTACTTC. The encoded protein is CASSINARQGSYEQYF. The chain joins TRBV19 to TRBJ2-7, with 7 bases that match TRBD1. V dropped 3 bases and J dropped 0; count of bases not matched to a gene: 8. Germline values: CDR1 LNHDA, CDR2 SQIVND (reference sequence). The CDR3 is made up of 16 amino acids.

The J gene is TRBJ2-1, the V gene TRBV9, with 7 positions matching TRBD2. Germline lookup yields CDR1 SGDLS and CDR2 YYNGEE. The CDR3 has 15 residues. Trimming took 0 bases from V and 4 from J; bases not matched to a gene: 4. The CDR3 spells CASSVAVGGYNEQFF. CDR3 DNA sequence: TGTGCCAGCAGCGTAGCTGTGGGGGGGTACAATGAGCAGTTCTTC.

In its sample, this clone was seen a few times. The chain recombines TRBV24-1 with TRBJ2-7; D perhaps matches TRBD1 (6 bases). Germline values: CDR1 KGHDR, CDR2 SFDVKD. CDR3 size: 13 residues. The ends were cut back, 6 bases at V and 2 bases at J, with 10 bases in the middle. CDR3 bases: TGTGCCACCAGTCAGACAGGAGCCTACGAGCAGTACTTC. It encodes CATSQTGAYEQYF.

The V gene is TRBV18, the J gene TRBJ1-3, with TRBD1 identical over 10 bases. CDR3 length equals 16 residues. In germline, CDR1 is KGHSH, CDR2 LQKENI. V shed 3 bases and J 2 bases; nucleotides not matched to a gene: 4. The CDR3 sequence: CASSPGTGDTGNTIYF. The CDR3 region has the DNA TGTGCCAGCTCACCCGGGACAGGGGACACTGGAAACACCATATATTTT.

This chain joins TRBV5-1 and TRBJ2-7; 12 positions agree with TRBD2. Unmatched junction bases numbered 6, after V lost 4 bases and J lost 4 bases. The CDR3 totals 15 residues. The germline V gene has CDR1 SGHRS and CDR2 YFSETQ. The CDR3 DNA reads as TGCGCCAGCAGCGGACTAGCGGGGTCTATTTACGAGCAGTACTTC. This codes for CASSGLAGSIYEQYF.